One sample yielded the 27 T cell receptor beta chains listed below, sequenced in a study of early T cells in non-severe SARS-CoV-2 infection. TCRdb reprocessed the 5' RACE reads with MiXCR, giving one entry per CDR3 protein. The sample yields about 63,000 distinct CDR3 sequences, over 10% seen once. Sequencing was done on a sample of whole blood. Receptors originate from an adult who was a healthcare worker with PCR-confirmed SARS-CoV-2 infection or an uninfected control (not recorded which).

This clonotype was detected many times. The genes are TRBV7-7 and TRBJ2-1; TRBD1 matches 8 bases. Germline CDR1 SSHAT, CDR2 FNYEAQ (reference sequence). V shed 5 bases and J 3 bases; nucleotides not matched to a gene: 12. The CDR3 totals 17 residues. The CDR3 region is CASSILPGTGDYNEQFF. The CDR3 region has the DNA TGTGCCAGCAGCATCCTTCCCGGGACAGGAGACTACAATGAGCAGTTCTTC.

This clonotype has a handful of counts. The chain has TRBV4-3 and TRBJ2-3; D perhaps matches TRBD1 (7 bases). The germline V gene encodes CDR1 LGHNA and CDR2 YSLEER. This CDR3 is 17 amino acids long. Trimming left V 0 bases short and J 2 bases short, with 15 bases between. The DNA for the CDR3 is TGCGCCAGCAGCCAAGATCTGGCAGGGGGACTCACAGATACGCAGTATTTT. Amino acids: CASSQDLAGGLTDTQYF.

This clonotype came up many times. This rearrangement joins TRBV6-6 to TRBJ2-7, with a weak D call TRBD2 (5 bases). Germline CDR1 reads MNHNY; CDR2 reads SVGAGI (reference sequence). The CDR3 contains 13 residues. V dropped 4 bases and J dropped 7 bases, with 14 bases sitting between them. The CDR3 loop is CASSFWSPGEQYF. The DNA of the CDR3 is TGTGCCAGCAGTTTTTGGAGTCCGGGAGAGCAGTACTTC.

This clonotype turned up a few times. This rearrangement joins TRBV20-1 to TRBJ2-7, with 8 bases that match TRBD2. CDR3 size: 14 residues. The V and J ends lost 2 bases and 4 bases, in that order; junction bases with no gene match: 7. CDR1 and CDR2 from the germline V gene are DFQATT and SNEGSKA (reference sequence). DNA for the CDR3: TGCAGTGCTAGACCGAGCGGGGGAGGGTACGAGCAGTACTTC. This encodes CSARPSGGGYEQYF.

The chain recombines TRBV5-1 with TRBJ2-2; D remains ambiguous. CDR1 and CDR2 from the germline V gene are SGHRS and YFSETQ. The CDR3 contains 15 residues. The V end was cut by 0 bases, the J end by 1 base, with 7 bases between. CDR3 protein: CASSLAGGNTGELFF. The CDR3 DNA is TGCGCCAGCAGCTTGGCCGGTGGGAACACCGGGGAGCTGTTTTTT.

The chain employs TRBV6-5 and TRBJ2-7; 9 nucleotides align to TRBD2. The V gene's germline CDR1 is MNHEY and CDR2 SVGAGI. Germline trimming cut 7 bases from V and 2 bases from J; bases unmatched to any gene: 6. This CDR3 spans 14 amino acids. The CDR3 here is CASTGRGGPYEQYF. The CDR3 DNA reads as TGTGCCAGCACGGGGCGGGGGGGCCCCTACGAGCAGTACTTC.

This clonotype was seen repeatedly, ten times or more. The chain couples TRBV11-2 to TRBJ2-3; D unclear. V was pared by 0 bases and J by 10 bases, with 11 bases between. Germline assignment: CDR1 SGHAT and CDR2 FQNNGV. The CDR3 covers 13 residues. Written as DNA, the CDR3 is TGTGCCAGCAGCTTAGAATATGGAACCTCGCAGTATTTT. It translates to CASSLEYGTSQYF.

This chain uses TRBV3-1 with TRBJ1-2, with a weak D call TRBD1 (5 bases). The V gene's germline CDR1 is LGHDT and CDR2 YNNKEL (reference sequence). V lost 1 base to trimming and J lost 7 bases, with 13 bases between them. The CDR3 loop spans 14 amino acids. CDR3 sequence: CASSQGPGQGGYTF. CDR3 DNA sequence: TGTGCCAGCAGCCAAGGCCCAGGCCAGGGTGGCTACACCTTC.

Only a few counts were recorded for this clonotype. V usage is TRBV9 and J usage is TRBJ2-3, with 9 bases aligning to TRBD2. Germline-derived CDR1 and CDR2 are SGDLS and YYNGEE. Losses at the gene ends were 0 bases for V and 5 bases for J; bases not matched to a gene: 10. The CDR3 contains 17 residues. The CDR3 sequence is CASSVALSSGAGDTQYF. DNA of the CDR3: TGTGCCAGCAGCGTAGCTTTGTCTAGCGGGGCCGGAGATACGCAGTATTTT.

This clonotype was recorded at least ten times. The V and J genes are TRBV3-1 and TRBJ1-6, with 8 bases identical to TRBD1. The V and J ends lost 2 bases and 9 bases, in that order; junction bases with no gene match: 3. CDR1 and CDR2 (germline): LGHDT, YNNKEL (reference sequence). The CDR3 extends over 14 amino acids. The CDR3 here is CASSQNRGSSPLHF. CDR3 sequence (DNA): TGTGCCAGCAGCCAAAACAGGGGGAGTTCACCCCTCCACTTT.

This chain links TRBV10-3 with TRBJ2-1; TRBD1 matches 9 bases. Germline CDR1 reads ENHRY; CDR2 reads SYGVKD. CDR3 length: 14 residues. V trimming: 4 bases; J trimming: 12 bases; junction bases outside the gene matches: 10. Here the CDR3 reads CAISGFTGGDVQFF. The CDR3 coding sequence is TGTGCCATCAGTGGATTCACAGGGGGCGATGTGCAGTTCTTC.

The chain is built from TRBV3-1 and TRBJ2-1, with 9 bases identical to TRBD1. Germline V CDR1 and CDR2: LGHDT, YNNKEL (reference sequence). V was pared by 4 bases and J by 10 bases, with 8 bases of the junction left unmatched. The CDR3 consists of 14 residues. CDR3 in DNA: TGTGCCAGCAGCCTTAAGGGACAGGGTGGAGAGCAGTTCTTC. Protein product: CASSLKGQGGEQFF.

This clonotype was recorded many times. In nucleotides, the CDR3 is TGTGCCAGCAGCTTGGTAACGGCTTGGGGCTACACCTTC. Amino acids: CASSLVTAWGYTF. This chain links TRBV5-6 with TRBJ1-2, with no clear D. V dropped 0 bases and J dropped 8 bases, with 11 bases sitting between them. The germline V gene encodes CDR1 SGHDT and CDR2 YYEEEE. CDR3 length equals 13 residues.

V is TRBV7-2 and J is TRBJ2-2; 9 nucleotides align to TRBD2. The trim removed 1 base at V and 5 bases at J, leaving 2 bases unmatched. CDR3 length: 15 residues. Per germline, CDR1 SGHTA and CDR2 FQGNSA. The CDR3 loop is CASSLDLAGTGELFF. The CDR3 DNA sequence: TGTGCCAGCAGCTTAGATCTAGCGGGGACCGGGGAGCTGTTTTTT. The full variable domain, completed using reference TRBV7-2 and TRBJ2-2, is GAGVSQSPSNKVTEKGKDVELRCDPISGHTALYWYRQSLGQGLEFLIYFQGNSAPDKSGLPSDRFSAERTGGSVSTLTIQRTQQEDSAVYLCASSLDLAGTGELFFGEGSRLTVL.

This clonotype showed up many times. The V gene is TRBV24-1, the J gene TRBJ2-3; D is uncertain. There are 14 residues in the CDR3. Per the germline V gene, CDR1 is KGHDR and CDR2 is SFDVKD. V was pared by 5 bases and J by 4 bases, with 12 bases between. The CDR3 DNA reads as TGTGCCACCAGTGGCACCCAGTATCCAGATACGCAGTATTTT. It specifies CATSGTQYPDTQYF.

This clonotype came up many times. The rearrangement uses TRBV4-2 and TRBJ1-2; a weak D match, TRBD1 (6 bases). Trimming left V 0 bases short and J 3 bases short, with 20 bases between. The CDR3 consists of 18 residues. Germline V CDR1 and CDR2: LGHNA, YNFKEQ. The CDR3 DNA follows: TGTGCCAGCAGCCAAGATTTGGCAGGGGACCAATCCTACTATGGCTACACCTTC. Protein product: CASSQDLAGDQSYYGYTF.

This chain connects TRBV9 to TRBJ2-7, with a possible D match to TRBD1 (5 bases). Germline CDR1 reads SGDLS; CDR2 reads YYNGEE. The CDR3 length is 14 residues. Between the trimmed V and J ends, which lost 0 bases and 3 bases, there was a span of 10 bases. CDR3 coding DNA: TGTGCCAGCAGCGTAGGGACAAATAGCTACGAGCAGTACTTC. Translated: CASSVGTNSYEQYF.

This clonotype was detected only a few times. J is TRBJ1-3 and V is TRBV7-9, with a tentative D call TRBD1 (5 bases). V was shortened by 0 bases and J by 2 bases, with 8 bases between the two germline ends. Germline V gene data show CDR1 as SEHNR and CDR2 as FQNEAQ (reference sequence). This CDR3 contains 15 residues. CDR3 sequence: CASSLAGTAGNTIYF. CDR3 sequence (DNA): TGTGCCAGCAGCTTAGCAGGGACGGCTGGAAACACCATATATTTT.

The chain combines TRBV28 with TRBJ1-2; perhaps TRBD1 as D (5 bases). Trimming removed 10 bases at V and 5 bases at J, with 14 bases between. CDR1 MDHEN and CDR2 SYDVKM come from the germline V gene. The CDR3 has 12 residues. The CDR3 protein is CATNSGPYGYTF. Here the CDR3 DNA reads TGTGCCACCAACTCAGGGCCGTATGGCTACACCTTC.

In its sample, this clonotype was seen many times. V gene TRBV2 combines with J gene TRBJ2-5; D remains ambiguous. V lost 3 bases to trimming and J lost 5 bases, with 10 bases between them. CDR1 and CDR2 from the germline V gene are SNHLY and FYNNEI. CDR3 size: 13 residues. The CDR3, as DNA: TGTGCCAGCAGTGAGGTAACTCGGGAGACCCAGTACTTC. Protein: CASSEVTRETQYF.

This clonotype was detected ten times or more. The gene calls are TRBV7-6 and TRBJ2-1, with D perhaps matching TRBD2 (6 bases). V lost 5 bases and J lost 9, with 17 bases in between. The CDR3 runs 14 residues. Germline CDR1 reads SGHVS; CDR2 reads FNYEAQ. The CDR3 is CASSPQGMGGEQFF. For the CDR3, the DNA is TGTGCCAGCAGCCCCCAAGGGATGGGAGGTGAGCAGTTCTTC.

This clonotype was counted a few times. The chain's CDR3 is CASSNQGQPDPQETQYF. The CDR3 region has the DNA TGCGCCAGCAGTAACCAGGGCCAGCCCGACCCCCAAGAGACCCAGTACTTC. The rearrangement links TRBV10-2 to TRBJ2-5; D perhaps matches TRBD1 (5 bases). The length of the CDR3 is 17 residues. Germline assignment: CDR1 WSHSY and CDR2 SAAADI. The V end lost 5 bases, the J end lost 1 base, and 20 bases lay between the germline ends.

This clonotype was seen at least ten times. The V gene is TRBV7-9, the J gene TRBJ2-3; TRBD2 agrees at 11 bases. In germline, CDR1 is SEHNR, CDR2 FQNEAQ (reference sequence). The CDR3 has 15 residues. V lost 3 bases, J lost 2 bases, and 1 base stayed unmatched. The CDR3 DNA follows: TGTGCCAGCAGCTTGACTAGCGGGGTCACAGATACGCAGTATTTT. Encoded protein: CASSLTSGVTDTQYF.

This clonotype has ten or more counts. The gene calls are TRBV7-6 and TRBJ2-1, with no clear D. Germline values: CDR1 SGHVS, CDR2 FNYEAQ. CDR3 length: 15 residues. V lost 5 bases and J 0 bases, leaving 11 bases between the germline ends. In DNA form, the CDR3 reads TGTGCCAGCAGCCAAACAAGACACTCCTACAATGAGCAGTTCTTC. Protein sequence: CASSQTRHSYNEQFF.

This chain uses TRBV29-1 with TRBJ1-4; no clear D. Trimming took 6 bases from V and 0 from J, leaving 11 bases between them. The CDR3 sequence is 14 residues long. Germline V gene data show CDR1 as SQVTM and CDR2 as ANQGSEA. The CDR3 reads CSVAPGATNEKLFF. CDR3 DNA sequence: TGCAGCGTGGCTCCAGGCGCAACTAATGAAAAACTGTTTTTT.

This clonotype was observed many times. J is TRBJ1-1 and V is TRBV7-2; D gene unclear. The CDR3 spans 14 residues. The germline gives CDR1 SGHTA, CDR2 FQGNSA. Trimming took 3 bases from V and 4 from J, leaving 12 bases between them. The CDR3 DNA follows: TGTGCCAGCAGCTTTAGGCAAGGAGGCACTGAAGCTTTCTTT. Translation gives CASSFRQGGTEAFF.

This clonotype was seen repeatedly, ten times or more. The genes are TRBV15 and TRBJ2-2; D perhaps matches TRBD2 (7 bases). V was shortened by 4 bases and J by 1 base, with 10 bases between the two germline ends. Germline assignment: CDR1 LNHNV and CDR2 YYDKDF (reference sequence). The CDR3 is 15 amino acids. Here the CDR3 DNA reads TGTGCCACCAGCAAGGGGGGGCTGAACACCGGGGAGCTGTTTTTT. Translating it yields CATSKGGLNTGELFF.